This TCR beta chain was found in a study of T cells in Graves' hyperthyroidism and ophthalmopathy. The table lists this clonotype with a few counts. What it recognizes is unknown. General observations from the study: Ophthalmopathy was identified by the model a median 6.5 months ahead of onset.

V lost 6 bases and J lost 6, with 24 bases in between. The CDR3 has 18 amino acids. Authors of the study amplified TCR beta CDR3 regions from RNA transcripts. The primer set for the first-round RT-PCR of the TCR CDR3 was HTBI. TCRdb recomputed calls from the multiplex PCR reads with MiXCR, one row per CDR3 protein. Among under 350,000 distinct CDR3 sequences listed, roughly 13% were seen once. Sequences were obtained from blood. The source is a woman aged 40 to 50 with Graves' hyperthyroidism. This chain uses TRBV12-3 or TRBV12-4 with TRBJ1-6, with D possibly being TRBD1 (6 bases). The CDR3: CASRLDSSEGPFNSPLHF. In DNA, the CDR3 is TGTGCCAGCAGGTTGGACAGTTCAGAGGGCCCTTTTAATTCACCCCTCCACTTT.